Listed here are 2 T cell receptor beta chains from one sample, sequenced in a study of blood T cell repertoires in COVID-19. Data came from immunoSEQ multiplex PCR; TCRdb stores just in-frame clones and leaves some out. The sample shows fewer than 350,000 clones, about four fifths of them seen only once. The specimen sequenced was peripheral blood. The receptors come from a woman aged 55-69 years with active or convalescent COVID-19.

The J gene is TRBJ1-6, the V gene TRBV7-2, with 8 bases matching TRBD1. CDR1 and CDR2 from the germline V gene are SGHTA and FQGNSA. V gave up 5 bases and J gave up 7 bases; unmatched junction bases: 13. The CDR3 covers 17 residues. CDR3 nucleotide sequence: TGTGCCAGCAGCACAGGACAGGGTTCGCTTGTGAATTCACCCCTCCACTTT. Translation: CASSTGQGSLVNSPLHF. The whole variable domain, filled in from reference TRBV7-2 and TRBJ1-6, reads GAGVSQSPSNKVTEKGKDVELRCDPISGHTALYWYRQSLGQGLEFLIYFQGNSAPDKSGLPSDRFSAERTGGSVSTLTIQRTQQEDSAVYLCASSTGQGSLVNSPLHFGNGTRLTVT.

This clone was observed a handful of times. The genes are TRBV4-2 and TRBJ1-6, with 7 bases lining up with TRBD1. The CDR3 contains 15 residues. V trimming: 0 bases; J trimming: 10 bases; junction bases outside the gene matches: 6. Per germline, CDR1 LGHNA and CDR2 YNFKEQ. The CDR3 region is CASSQERQGLSPLHF. CDR3 nucleotide sequence: TGTGCCAGCAGCCAAGAAAGACAGGGACTGTCACCCCTCCACTTT.